A single sample is the source of the 27 T cell receptor beta chains below, sequenced in a study of shared clonotypes between healthy human individuals. TCRdb's table, derived via immunoSEQ multiplex PCR, lists solely in-frame clones and lacks some. The data show hundreds of thousands of clones, with roughly 72% seen just once and approximately 12% held by the top ten. Source material: PBMCs. Receptors were obtained from a woman between 40 and 55 years old in good health. Some clones in this sample may be carry-over from other donors' samples.

J is TRBJ2-5 and V is TRBV15, with TRBD1 identical over 7 bases. The J call is uncertain, as TRBJ2-7 better fits the DNA end. The CDR3 has 14 amino acids. Germline V gives CDR1 LNHNV, CDR2 YYDKDF (reference sequence). DNA for the CDR3: TGTGCCACCAGCAGAGGACAGGGTAGTTACGAGCAGTACTTC. Its translation is CATSRGQGSYEQYF.

The J gene is TRBJ1-1, the V gene TRBV7-2, with D perhaps matching TRBD1 (6 bases). Trimming shortened V by 4 bases and J by 0 bases, and 12 bases separated the two germline ends. The CDR3 covers 15 residues. Per the germline V gene, CDR1 is SGHTA and CDR2 is FQGNSA. The CDR3 coding sequence is TGTGCCAGCAGCTACCGAGGGGGGATGAACACTGAAGCTTTCTTT. It is translated as CASSYRGGMNTEAFF.

This rearrangement joins TRBV27 to TRBJ2-7; D possibly corresponds to TRBD2 (5 bases). This CDR3 is 14 amino acids long. Germline V gene data show CDR1 as MNHEY and CDR2 as SMNVEV (reference sequence). With 6 bases removed from V and 5 bases from J, the gap between germline ends came to 17 bases. The CDR3 loop reads CASSRRGSENEQYF. Here the CDR3 DNA reads TGTGCCAGCAGCAGGAGAGGGAGCGAAAACGAGCAGTACTTC.

On this clone itself: This likely came from a read error, as a far larger clone is one base away. The chain links TRBV1 to TRBJ2-7; whether TRBD2, the table's D call, matches the DNA was not checked. TRBV1 is listed as a pseudogene. This CDR3 is built from 15 residues. CDR3 loop: CTSSQMGLAGSEQYF. The DNA for the CDR3 is TGCACCAGCAGCCAAATGGGACTAGCTGGTAGCGAGCAGTACTTC.

The genes are TRBV27 and TRBJ2-1; TRBD2 aligns across 12 bases. V shed 4 bases, J shed 4 bases, and the junction held 5 bases outside the gene matches. Per germline, CDR1 MNHEY and CDR2 SMNVEV (reference sequence). The CDR3 has 16 amino acids. The CDR3 protein is CASSSTGLAGYNEQFF. The CDR3 DNA reads as TGTGCCAGCAGTTCAACCGGACTAGCGGGGTACAATGAGCAGTTCTTC.

J is TRBJ1-2 and V is TRBV2; D not resolved. V lost 6 bases to trimming and J lost 6 bases, with 17 bases between them. Germline V gives CDR1 SNHLY, CDR2 FYNNEI. This CDR3 region has 14 residues. The CDR3 coding sequence is TGTGCCAGCAGAGCTCAAACAAATCTGGATGGCTACACCTTC. Encoded protein: CASRAQTNLDGYTF.

V and J are TRBV6-5 and TRBJ2-7, with D perhaps matching TRBD1 or TRBD2 (6 bases each). Germline-derived CDR1 and CDR2 are MNHEY and SVGAGI. The CDR3 runs to 14 residues. V was clipped by 6 bases and J by 3 bases, with 15 bases between them. In DNA, the CDR3 is TGTGCCAGCAGCCACCAGGGGCGGGGCTACGAGCAGTACTTC. It codes for CASSHQGRGYEQYF.

The chain joins TRBV2 to TRBJ2-7; possible D gene TRBD1, 5 bases. The CDR3 is made up of 13 amino acids. V lost 6 bases, J lost 3 bases, and 12 bases lay in between. CDR1 and CDR2 from the germline V gene are SNHLY and FYNNEI. In nucleotides, the CDR3 is TGTGCCAGCAGGCCGACAGAGAGCTACGAGCAGTACTTC. Amino acid sequence: CASRPTESYEQYF.

The chain joins TRBV2 to TRBJ2-1; 8 positions agree with TRBD2. From germline, CDR1 is SNHLY and CDR2 FYNNEI. V trimming: 6 bases; J trimming: 0 bases; junction bases outside the gene matches: 13. CDR3 length: 18 residues. The CDR3 loop reads CASRGAHIAGSSYNEQFF. For the CDR3, the DNA is TGTGCCAGCAGGGGGGCCCATATAGCGGGGAGCTCCTACAATGAGCAGTTCTTC. The full variable domain, with the rest looked up from reference TRBV2 and TRBJ2-1, is EPEVTQTPSHQVTQMGQEVILRCVPISNHLYFYWYRQILGQKVEFLVSFYNNEISEKSEIFDDQFSVERPDGSNFTLKIRSTKLEDSAMYFCASRGAHIAGSSYNEQFFGPGTRLTVL.

This clone occurred many times. The sample holds other DNA sequences that translate to the same CDR3. The chain combines TRBV29-1 with TRBJ1-1, with TRBD1 matching over 8 bases. The V and J ends lost 6 bases and 4 bases, in that order; junction bases with no gene match: 7. CDR3 length equals 13 residues. Germline V gene lookup returns CDR1 SQVTM and CDR2 ANQGSEA. This chain's CDR3 is CSVNRGGATEAFF. In DNA, the CDR3 is TGCAGCGTCAACAGGGGGGGTGCCACTGAAGCTTTCTTT.

V is TRBV19 and J is TRBJ2-3; D not resolved. V lost 3 bases and J lost 2, with 9 bases in between. This CDR3 contains 14 residues. The V gene's germline CDR1 is LNHDA and CDR2 SQIVND (reference sequence). This CDR3 reads CASSIGAYTDTQYF. In nucleotides, the CDR3 is TGTGCCAGTAGTATTGGAGCCTACACAGATACGCAGTATTTT.

The rearrangement joins TRBV28 to TRBJ2-1; 16 nucleotides align to TRBD2. The CDR3 is 17 amino acids. CDR1 and CDR2 (germline): MDHEN, SYDVKM. V trimming: 3 bases; J trimming: 7 bases; junction bases outside the gene matches: 6. CDR3 sequence reads: CASSFALGLAGGNEQFF. Here the CDR3 DNA reads TGTGCCAGCAGTTTTGCCTTGGGACTAGCGGGAGGGAATGAGCAGTTCTTC. The entire variable domain, with the rest obtained from reference TRBV28 and TRBJ2-1, is as follows: DVKVTQSSRYLVKRTGEKVFLECVQDMDHENMFWYRQDPGLGLRLIYFSYDVKMKEKGDIPEGYSVSREKKERFSLILESASTNQTSMYLCASSFALGLAGGNEQFFGPGTRLTVL.

The chain is built from TRBV5-1 and TRBJ1-2; 7 bases are a match to TRBD1. The length of the CDR3 is 14 residues. Germline V gene lookup returns CDR1 SGHRS and CDR2 YFSETQ. V gave up 0 bases and J gave up 7 bases; unmatched junction bases: 6. CDR3 sequence (DNA): TGCGCCAGCAGCTTGGGACAGGGCCTGACTGGCTACACCTTC. Amino acids: CASSLGQGLTGYTF.

About this clone itself: Its ends do not fully match the called genes, so a read error is possible. This rearrangement joins TRBV5-1 to TRBJ1-1, with TRBD1 identical over 10 bases. Germline CDR1 and CDR2: SGHRS and YFSETQ. This CDR3 is built from 15 residues. CDR3 sequence: CASSPQGQGPTETFF. CDR3 nucleotides: TGCGCCAGCAGCCCCCAGGGACAGGGGCCCACTGAAACTTTCTTT.

The genes are TRBV7-9 and TRBJ2-2; D remains unclear. The CDR3 consists of 14 residues. The V end was cut by 1 base, the J end by 4 bases, with 7 bases between. Germline CDR1 SEHNR, CDR2 FQNEAQ (reference sequence). CDR3: CASSLVTATGELFF. The CDR3 coding sequence is TGTGCCAGCAGCTTAGTAACAGCCACCGGGGAGCTGTTTTTT.

This chain uses TRBV29-1 with TRBJ2-2, with TRBD1 matching 7 bases. V was clipped by 7 bases and J by 4 bases; unmatched bases: 15. The CDR3 sequence is 16 residues long. In germline, CDR1 is SQVTM, CDR2 ANQGSEA. The CDR3 DNA is TGCAGCGCCCGAACGGACAGGTCGGGGCTCACCGGGGAGCTGTTTTTT. The encoded protein is CSARTDRSGLTGELFF.

This sequence joins TRBV18 and TRBJ2-3; 9 nucleotides align to TRBD2. V shed 3 bases and J 6 bases; nucleotides not matched to a gene: 13. In germline, CDR1 is KGHSH, CDR2 LQKENI. The CDR3 has 17 amino acids. The CDR3 region has the DNA TGTGCCAGCTCACCGTCCCGGGGCGGGAGGGCCTGGGATACGCAGTATTTT. Translation: CASSPSRGGRAWDTQYF.

Only one count was recorded for this clone. The chain employs TRBV18 and TRBJ2-7, with 11 bases aligning to TRBD1. The trim removed 4 bases at V and 0 bases at J, leaving 2 bases unmatched. CDR1 is KGHSH and CDR2 is LQKENI in the germline V gene. The CDR3 is 15 amino acids. CDR3 nucleotides: TGTGCCAGCTCACGCGGGACAGGGGGCTCCTACGAGCAGTACTTC. This codes for CASSRGTGGSYEQYF.

The V call is TRBV10-3, the J call TRBJ1-2, with TRBD1 identical over 8 bases. CDR1 and CDR2 from the germline V gene are ENHRY and SYGVKD. Losses at the gene ends were 7 bases for V and 2 bases for J; bases not matched to a gene: 6. The CDR3 runs 14 residues. CDR3 nucleotide sequence: TGTGCCATCAACAGGGGGGTTAAGAACTATGGCTACACCTTC. Its protein product is CAINRGVKNYGYTF.

This sequence joins TRBV7-7 and TRBJ2-1; the match to TRBD2 covers 10 bases. This CDR3 is 14 amino acids long. Germline loops: CDR1 SSHAT, CDR2 FNYEAQ (reference sequence). Trimming cost V 4 bases and J 7 bases; bases outside gene matches: 4. The CDR3 DNA sequence: TGTGCCAGCAGCTCAGCGGGAGGGCAAAATGAGCAGTTCTTC. Its translation: CASSSAGGQNEQFF.

The rearrangement joins TRBV7-2 to TRBJ2-2; D gene uncertain. The CDR3 is 14 residues long. Germline V CDR1 and CDR2: SGHTA, FQGNSA. V was trimmed by 5 bases and J by 0 bases, leaving 7 bases between them. In DNA form, the CDR3 reads TGTGCCAGCAGCAGCCTAGCGAACACCGGGGAGCTGTTTTTT. Encoded protein: CASSSLANTGELFF. Looking up the rest from reference TRBV7-2 and TRBJ2-2 gives the full variable domain: GAGVSQSPSNKVTEKGKDVELRCDPISGHTALYWYRQSLGQGLEFLIYFQGNSAPDKSGLPSDRFSAERTGGSVSTLTIQRTQQEDSAVYLCASSSLANTGELFFGEGSRLTVL.

This chain links TRBV6-6 with TRBJ1-2, with TRBD1 as a possible D gene (5 bases). There are 14 residues in the CDR3. V was shortened by 2 bases and J by 5 bases, with 12 bases between the two germline ends. CDR1 MNHNY and CDR2 SVGAGI come from the germline V gene (reference sequence). The CDR3 DNA sequence: TGTGCCAGCAGTTACGGGGGACGGTTATATGGCTACACCTTC. Translation: CASSYGGRLYGYTF.

The chain carries TRBV7-9 and TRBJ2-1; 10 nucleotides line up with TRBD1. The CDR3 extends over 17 amino acids. CDR1 is SEHNR, CDR2 FQNEAQ, per germline (reference sequence). The ends lost 5 bases at V and 1 base at J; junction bases unmatched: 8. In nucleotides, the CDR3 is TGTGCCAGCAGCCGGGGGACAGGGGACCAATCCTACAATGAGCAGTTCTTC. Protein product: CASSRGTGDQSYNEQFF.

The chain links TRBV27 to TRBJ1-5; no reliable D call. CDR1 is MNHEY, CDR2 SMNVEV, per germline (reference sequence). The CDR3 contains 15 residues. The V end was cut by 2 bases, the J end by 5 bases, with 13 bases between. DNA for the CDR3: TGTGCCAGCAGTTTAACCGCCACCGATGATCAGCCCCAGCATTTT. Its protein product is CASSLTATDDQPQHF.

The chain couples TRBV7-2 to TRBJ2-7; D gene uncertain. V lost 1 base and J 3 bases, leaving 10 bases between the germline ends. This CDR3 has 14 residues. In germline, CDR1 is SGHTA, CDR2 FQGNSA. The CDR3: CASSLEDGFYEQYF. The CDR3 region has the DNA TGTGCCAGCAGCTTAGAGGACGGATTCTACGAGCAGTACTTC.

The J gene is TRBJ2-6, the V gene TRBV11-2; D may be TRBD2 (5 bases). The V gene's germline CDR1 is SGHAT and CDR2 FQNNGV. The CDR3 consists of 16 residues. Trimming removed 2 bases from V and 4 bases from J, with 12 bases in between. CDR3 DNA: TGTGCCAGCAGCTTAAATCCGCCGGGAGGGGCCAACGTCCTGACTTTC. It translates to CASSLNPPGGANVLTF.

This chain joins TRBV30 and TRBJ2-5; 12 nucleotides line up with TRBD2. V trimming: 2 bases; J trimming: 5 bases; junction bases outside the gene matches: 9. CDR1 and CDR2 (germline): GTSNPN, SVGIG (reference sequence). The CDR3 consists of 16 residues. The CDR3, as DNA: TGTGCCTGGAGTTCGGCTAGCGGGAGGGTCGGGGAGACCCAGTACTTC. Amino acid sequence: CAWSSASGRVGETQYF.